This entry lists 12 T cell receptor beta chains sequenced from one sample in a study of shared clonotypes between healthy human individuals. Generated by immunoSEQ multiplex PCR, the TCRdb table keeps only in-frame clones and is missing some. Of about 1,800,000 clones listed, roughly 95% are singletons. It was CD45RO-negative cells, positively selected for CCR7, that made up naive CD8 cells, with terminally differentiated effector memory CD45RA+ cells excluded. Sequencing used naive CD8+ T cells sorted from blood. These receptors came from a man in his late teens or twenties in good health.

This clone was recorded once. The genes are TRBV4-1 and TRBJ2-7; perhaps TRBD2 as D (5 bases). CDR3 length equals 13 residues. The V end was cut by 0 bases, the J end by 2 bases, with 5 bases between. Germline CDR1 and CDR2: MGHRA and YSYEKL. CDR3 nucleotides: TGCGCCAGCAGCCAAGAGGAGGCCTACGAGCAGTACTTC. As protein: CASSQEEAYEQYF.

This clone has just a few counts. The V call is TRBV9, the J call TRBJ1-6; the D gene is possibly TRBD1 (5 bases). Trimming left V 2 bases short and J 8 bases short, with 8 bases between. The germline gives CDR1 SGDLS, CDR2 YYNGEE. This CDR3 contains 13 residues. The CDR3 DNA sequence: TGTGCCAGCAGCGTCTGGGGGGATTCACCCCTCCACTTT. The encoded protein is CASSVWGDSPLHF.

The chain is built from TRBV29-1 and TRBJ2-7; D is unclear. Trimming cost V 1 base and J 2 bases, with 15 bases left between them. This CDR3 region has 15 residues. Per germline, CDR1 SQVTM and CDR2 ANQGSEA. DNA for the CDR3: TGCAGCGTTGAAGGAGGCAGAAATAGGCCCTACGAGCAGTACTTC. The encoded protein is CSVEGGRNRPYEQYF.

The chain has TRBV7-2 and TRBJ1-5; a possible D gene is TRBD1 (5 bases). The V end lost 1 base, the J end lost 2 bases, and 18 bases lay between the germline ends. The CDR3 extends over 18 amino acids. CDR1 is SGHTA, CDR2 FQGNSA, per germline. In DNA, the CDR3 is TGTGCCAGCAGCTTAGACAGGACCCTTATTTCGGGCAATCAGCCCCAGCATTTT. It codes for CASSLDRTLISGNQPQHF.

About this clone: Additional DNA sequences in this sample encode the identical CDR3. The J gene is TRBJ2-7, the V gene TRBV28; perhaps D is TRBD1 or TRBD2 (5 bases each). The germline CDR1 and CDR2 sequences are MDHEN and SYDVKM. V shed 3 bases and J shed 4 bases, with 10 bases lying between them. The CDR3 is 13 residues long. CDR3 protein: CASSFGGSYEQYF. CDR3 DNA: TGTGCCAGCAGTTTTGGGGGTAGTTACGAGCAGTACTTC.

V and J are TRBV7-9 and TRBJ2-1; tentatively, D is TRBD1 or TRBD2 (5 bases each). This CDR3 has 17 residues. The ends were cut back, 2 bases at V and 5 bases at J, with 19 bases in the middle. Germline V gene sequence: CDR1 SEHNR, CDR2 FQNEAQ (reference sequence). The CDR3 DNA reads TGTGCCAGCAGCTTAATGCTCGGGGACCAATCCCACAATGAGCAGTTCTTC. Translating it yields CASSLMLGDQSHNEQFF.

This chain connects TRBV10-1 to TRBJ2-7; D not resolved. Trimming took off 0 bases at V and 2 bases at J, with 14 bases between the two ends. CDR3 length: 16 residues. Germline V gene data show CDR1 as WNHNN and CDR2 as SYGVQD (reference sequence). The CDR3 region has the DNA TGCGCCAGCAGTGAGTCGATTGAGGCCAGGACCTACGAGCAGTACTTC. Its protein product is CASSESIEARTYEQYF.

This sequence joins TRBV7-3 and TRBJ2-7; D unresolved. Germline assignment: CDR1 SGHTA and CDR2 FQGTGA. This CDR3 has 14 amino acids. V lost 5 bases to trimming and J lost 1 base, with 12 bases between them. DNA for the CDR3: TGTGCCAGCAGCCCCGTCGGTTCTTCCTACGAGCAGTACTTC. As protein: CASSPVGSSYEQYF.

The chain joins TRBV5-1 to TRBJ2-7; 8 nucleotides match TRBD1. Per germline, CDR1 SGHRS and CDR2 YFSETQ. Trimming removed 2 bases from V and 7 bases from J; junction bases left unmatched: 8. The CDR3 has 14 amino acids. CDR3 in amino acids: CASSLGQGTWEQYF. The DNA for the CDR3 is TGCGCCAGCAGCTTAGGACAGGGAACCTGGGAGCAGTACTTC.

This clone was detected once. The CDR3 DNA reads as TGTGCCAGCAGTGAGGCGGAGCGGGGGGGCTTCGGGGAGCTGTTTTTT. Residues: CASSEAERGGFGELFF. The chain is built from TRBV27 and TRBJ2-2, with TRBD2 matching over 10 bases. The germline V gene has CDR1 MNHEY and CDR2 SMNVEV (reference sequence). V was pared by 5 bases and J by 7 bases, with 10 bases of the junction left unmatched. CDR3 length: 16 amino acids.

The rearrangement links TRBV5-1 to TRBJ2-7, with TRBD2 identical over 8 bases. After removal of 0 bases from V and 3 bases from J, the junction contained 8 bases not matched to a gene. Germline values: CDR1 SGHRS, CDR2 YFSETQ. The CDR3 consists of 16 residues. The CDR3 DNA follows: TGCGCCAGCAGCTTGGATGCGGCAGCGGGGGTCTACGAGCAGTACTTC. Translated: CASSLDAAAGVYEQYF.

The chain is built from TRBV19 and TRBJ2-3, with D perhaps matching TRBD2 (6 bases). CDR1 is LNHDA and CDR2 is SQIVND in the germline V gene (reference sequence). V lost 5 bases and J 5 bases, leaving 11 bases between the germline ends. CDR3 length equals 13 residues. The CDR3 DNA sequence: TGTGCCAGTAGTCCTCGACTAGGAGATACGCAGTATTTT. It encodes CASSPRLGDTQYF.